The rows below give T cell receptor beta chains drawn from one sample of a study of shared clonotypes between healthy human individuals. Libraries were prepared by immunoSEQ multiplex PCR; TCRdb keeps only in-frame clonotypes and omits some of them. The sample carries roughly 700,000 clones, approximately 79% recorded once. Sequenced input: memory CD4+ T cells sorted from blood. The source of these receptors is a woman aged 30 to 39 in good health. The CDR3 runs from the conserved cysteine through the conserved F or W. Fields, in order: clone size, D gene, J gene, V gene, CDR3 protein, CDR3 DNA. The D gene is left open where the match is weak. Only part of the rows carry a size: once, few, many, or a class if the clone is expanded.

. | . | TRBJ2-7 | TRBV6-6 | CASSTGSEQYF | TGTGCCAGCAGTACAGGGAGCGAGCAGTACTTC
. | . | TRBJ2-1 | TRBV5-1 | CASSLAPGARGNEQFF | TGCGCCAGCAGCTTGGCTCCGGGAGCTCGAGGCAATGAGCAGTTCTTC
once | . | TRBJ1-5 | TRBV5-8 | CASSLGGGTQNQPQHF | TGTGCCAGCAGCTTGGGTGGGGGTACCCAGAATCAGCCCCAGCATTTT
. | TRBD2 | TRBJ2-2 | TRBV6-5 | CASSSTSGGNTGELFF | TGTGCCAGCAGTTCAACTAGCGGGGGGAACACCGGGGAGCTGTTTTTT
. | TRBD1 | TRBJ2-5 | TRBV4-1 | CASSQGGQGAGETQYF | TGCGCCAGCAGCCAGGGGGGACAGGGGGCTGGAGAGACCCAGTACTTC
. | . | TRBJ2-5 | TRBV18 | CASSPSPQQETQYF | TGTGCCAGCTCACCTTCCCCGCAGCAAGAGACCCAGTACTTC
. | . | TRBJ2-5 | TRBV5-4 | CASSRGGTGQETQYF | TGTGCCAGCAGCCGTGGAGGGACCGGACAAGAGACCCAGTACTTC
. | . | TRBJ1-5 | TRBV5-6 | CASSWGVGGNQPQHF | TGTGCCAGCAGCTGGGGAGTCGGCGGCAATCAGCCCCAGCATTTT
. | . | TRBJ1-3 | TRBV5-4 | CASSSGGVYSGNTIYF | TGTGCCAGCAGCTCCGGAGGTGTCTACTCTGGAAACACCATATATTTT
. | TRBD1 | TRBJ2-3 | TRBV15 | CATSRDKNRGRTQYF | TGTGCCACCAGCAGAGACAAAAACAGGGGGCGCACGCAGTATTTT
. | TRBD2 | TRBJ2-1 | TRBV7-9 | CASSDHAGANNEQFF | TGTGCCAGCAGCGACCATGCGGGAGCGAACAATGAGCAGTTCTTC
. | TRBD1 | TRBJ1-3 | TRBV6-6 | CASGGQGNTIYF | TGTGCCAGCGGGGGACAGGGCAACACCATATATTTT
. | TRBD1 | TRBJ2-5 | TRBV2 | CASSPFGTGQETQYF | TGTGCCAGCAGTCCGTTTGGGACAGGTCAAGAGACCCAGTACTTC
. | . | TRBJ2-3 | TRBV28 | CASSVFTDTQYF | TGTGCCAGCAGTGTATTCACAGATACGCAGTATTTT
. | TRBD1 | TRBJ1-1 | TRBV28 | CASIGQGGTEAFF | TGTGCCAGCATCGGGCAGGGGGGTACTGAAGCTTTCTTT
. | . | TRBJ1-1 | TRBV7-9 | CASSLGFKGGRRTEAFF | TGTGCCAGCAGCTTAGGTTTCAAGGGGGGCCGGAGGACTGAAGCTTTCTTT
. | . | TRBJ1-6 | TRBV6-6 | CASSYSQGDSPLHF | TGTGCCAGCAGTTACTCACAGGGAGATTCACCCCTCCACTTT
. | . | TRBJ1-1 | TRBV29-1 | CSVEDPRGWTEAFF | TGCAGCGTTGAAGATCCGAGGGGGTGGACTGAAGCTTTCTTT
once | TRBD1 | TRBJ2-7 | TRBV2 | CASSGLGQGALYEQYF | TGTGCCAGCAGTGGTCTGGGACAGGGGGCTCTATACGAGCAGTACTTC
. | TRBD1 | TRBJ2-5 | TRBV10-1 | CASSDGQAPETQYF | TGCGCCAGCAGTGATGGACAGGCTCCGGAGACCCAGTACTTC
few | . | TRBJ2-5 | TRBV5-6 | CASSFGEEDQETQYF | TGTGCCAGCAGCTTCGGAGAGGAGGACCAAGAGACCCAGTACTTC
. | TRBD2 | TRBJ2-6 | TRBV5-4 | CASSLAGGGGSGANVLTF | TGTGCCAGCAGCCTGGCGGGAGGGGGCGGCTCTGGGGCCAACGTCCTGACTTTC
. | TRBD1 | TRBJ2-3 | TRBV5-1 | CASSFGTVNTDTQYF | TGCGCCAGCAGCTTTGGGACAGTGAACACAGATACGCAGTATTTT
few | TRBD1 | TRBJ1-5 | TRBV6-5 | CASSRTGSNQPQHF | TGTGCCAGCAGCCGGACAGGGAGCAATCAGCCCCAGCATTTT
. | . | TRBJ1-1 | TRBV7-6 | CASSSRLNTEAFF | TGTGCCAGCAGCTCCCGCTTGAACACTGAAGCTTTCTTT
. | . | TRBJ2-3 | TRBV11-2 | CASSPRRDTQYF | TGTGCCAGCAGCCCGAGGAGGGATACGCAGTATTTT
once | TRBD1 | TRBJ2-5 | TRBV10-3 | CAISESSGGYQETQYF | TGTGCCATCAGTGAGTCGTCAGGGGGTTACCAAGAGACCCAGTACTTC
. | . | TRBJ1-4 | TRBV18 | CASSTRAETNEKLFF | TGTGCCAGCTCAACCAGGGCTGAGACTAATGAAAAACTGTTTTTT
. | . | TRBJ2-7 | TRBV28 | CASSLGGVAASYEQYF | TGTGCCAGCAGCCTAGGGGGGGTAGCGGCATCCTACGAGCAGTACTTC
. | TRBD2 | TRBJ2-7 | TRBV29-1 | CSVGPIEVRLAGEPSEQYF | TGCAGCGTTGGTCCCATCGAGGTGAGACTAGCGGGAGAACCCTCCGAGCAGTACTTC
. | TRBD1 | TRBJ2-5 | TRBV27 | CASSLPRYRGDQETQYF | TGTGCCAGCAGTTTACCTCGTTACAGGGGCGACCAAGAGACCCAGTACTTC
few | TRBD2 | TRBJ2-7 | TRBV19 | CASSSLAGGLYEQYF | TGTGCCAGTAGTTCACTAGCGGGAGGGCTCTACGAGCAGTACTTC
once | TRBD2 | TRBJ2-1 | TRBV19 | CASSPGGRGGEQFF | TGTGCCAGTAGTCCGGGAGGGCGTGGTGGTGAGCAGTTCTTC
. | . | TRBJ1-4 | TRBV11-2 | CASSFRRGTNEKLFF | TGTGCCAGCAGCTTCAGGAGAGGAACTAATGAAAAACTGTTTTTT
few | TRBD1 | TRBJ1-4 | TRBV15 | CATSRTGATNEKLFF | TGTGCCACCAGTCGGACAGGGGCAACTAATGAAAAACTGTTTTTT
. | . | TRBJ2-5 | TRBV5-4 | CASSLATRGETQYF | TGTGCCAGCAGCTTGGCAACCCGGGGAGAGACCCAGTACTTC
few | . | TRBJ1-5 | TRBV2 | CASSGQGGSNQPQHF | TGTGCCAGCAGTGGCCAGGGAGGCAGCAATCAGCCCCAGCATTTT
. | . | TRBJ2-4 | TRBV7-9 | CASSPPSGFGAKNIQYF | TGTGCCAGCAGCCCGCCCTCGGGGTTTGGAGCCAAAAACATTCAGTACTTC
. | . | TRBJ1-1 | TRBV10-1 | CASRTDPNTEAFF | TGCGCCAGCAGAACAGACCCGAACACTGAAGCTTTCTTT
. | . | TRBJ2-1 | TRBV6-1 | CASSEMVLDYNEQFF | TGTGCCAGCAGTGAAATGGTACTAGACTACAATGAGCAGTTCTTC
once | TRBD1 | TRBJ2-3 | TRBV27 | CASSSNRGGDTQYF | TGTGCCAGCAGTTCAAACAGGGGTGGAGATACGCAGTATTTT
. | . | TRBJ2-1 | TRBV11-2 | CASSFPGMSYNEQFF | TGTGCCAGCAGCTTTCCCGGGATGTCCTACAATGAGCAGTTCTTC
. | . | TRBJ2-5 | TRBV6-1 | CASSPRTAGGGQYF | TGTGCCAGCAGTCCCCGGACGGCTGGGGGCGGCCAGTACTTC
. | . | TRBJ2-5 | TRBV5-1 | CASSFRPLPETQYF | TGCGCCAGCAGCTTTCGTCCGCTCCCCGAGACCCAGTACTTC
. | . | TRBJ2-3 | TRBV21-1 | CASSNIRGREENTDTQYF | TGTGCCAGCAGCAACATAAGGGGGCGGGAGGAGAACACAGATACGCAGTATTTT
. | . | TRBJ2-2 | TRBV7-9 | CASSFMGGTGELFF | TGTGCCAGCAGCTTCATGGGTGGCACCGGGGAGCTGTTTTTT
once | . | TRBJ1-4 | TRBV28 | CASSWGGTAAGEKLFF | TGTGCCAGCAGTTGGGGAGGAACAGCGGCGGGGGAAAAACTGTTTTTT
once | TRBD2 | TRBJ2-1 | TRBV15 | CATSRGSGSSYNEQFF | TGTGCCACCAGCAGAGGTAGCGGGAGTTCCTACAATGAGCAGTTCTTC
. | . | TRBJ2-7 | TRBV11-2 | CASSLGSYEQYF | TGTGCCAGCAGCTTAGGATCGTACGAGCAGTACTTC
once | TRBD2 | TRBJ2-1 | TRBV27 | CASSSASGSSYNEQFF | TGTGCCAGCAGTTCCGCTAGCGGGAGCTCCTACAATGAGCAGTTCTTC
. | TRBD1 | TRBJ1-2 | TRBV4-2 | CASSQVEGQDYGYTF | TGTGCCAGCAGCCAAGTTGAAGGACAGGACTATGGCTACACCTTC